This T cell receptor beta chain came from a study of T cell responses to AZD1222 COVID-19 vaccine. Sequencing was performed with immunoSEQ multiplex PCR; in TCRdb, only in-frame clones are kept and a portion is missing. The sample carries 90,000 to 130,000 clones, over 90% recorded once. The trim removed 0 bases at V and 5 bases at J, leaving 12 bases unmatched. From germline, CDR1 is LGHNA and CDR2 YNFKEQ. CDR3 size: 19 residues. Study-level findings and limits: With dominance at 160-218 and 743-854, vaccine-associated CD4 TCRs spanned spike.

In regard to this clone: As yet, its antigen is unknown.

This sample comprised peripheral blood, obtained 28 days after the second AZD1222 dose. The receptor was isolated from an adult who received the AZD1222 COVID-19 vaccine. The rearrangement joins TRBV4-2 to TRBJ2-5; 13 nucleotides align to TRBD2. The DNA for the CDR3 is TGTGCCAGCAGCCAAGAAGGATCCACTAGCGGGGGGGCAGGCGAGACCCAGTACTTC. Amino acid sequence: CASSQEGSTSGGAGETQYF.